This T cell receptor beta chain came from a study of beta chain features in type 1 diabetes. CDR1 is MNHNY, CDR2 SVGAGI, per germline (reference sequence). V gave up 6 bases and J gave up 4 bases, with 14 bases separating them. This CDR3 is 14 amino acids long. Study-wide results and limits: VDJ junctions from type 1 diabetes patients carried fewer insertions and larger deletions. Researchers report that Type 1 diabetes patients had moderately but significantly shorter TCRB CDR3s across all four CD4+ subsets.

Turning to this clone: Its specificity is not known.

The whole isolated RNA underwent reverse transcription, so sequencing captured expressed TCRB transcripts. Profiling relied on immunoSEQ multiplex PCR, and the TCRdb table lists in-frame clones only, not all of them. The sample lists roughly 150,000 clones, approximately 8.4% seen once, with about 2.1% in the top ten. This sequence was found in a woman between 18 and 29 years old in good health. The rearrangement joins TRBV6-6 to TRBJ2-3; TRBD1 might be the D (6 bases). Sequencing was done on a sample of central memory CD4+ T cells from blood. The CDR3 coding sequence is TGTGCCAGCAGCAGACAGGTTCGGGCAGATACGCAGTATTTT. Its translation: CASSRQVRADTQYF.